A selection of T cell receptor beta chains follows, all from one sample in a study of T cell responses to AZD1222 COVID-19 vaccine. Repertoires were generated with immunoSEQ multiplex PCR, while TCRdb's copy carries only in-frame clones and drops some. The sample lists about 150,000 clones, 92% seen once, with more than 3% in the top ten. The sequences come from peripheral blood, collected 28 days after the second AZD1222 dose. The receptors were sampled from an adult who received the AZD1222 COVID-19 vaccine. Both conserved end residues are part of each CDR3. The order of the fields is clone size, CDR3 length, J gene, V gene, D gene, CDR3 DNA, CDR3 protein. D genes are given only for firm matches. Size values are once, few and many counts, or a class for expanded clones, and some rows have none.

.,12,TRBJ2-1,TRBV15,.,TGTGCCACCAGCAGAACTGGGAATGAGCAGTTCTTC,CATSRTGNEQFF
.,17,TRBJ2-1,TRBV28,TRBD2,TGTGCCAGCAGTGCCCCGGTCGGGCTAGCGGGAGAGAATGAGCAGTTCTTC,CASSAPVGLAGENEQFF
.,15,TRBJ2-1,TRBV11-2,.,TGTGCCAGCAGCCCGGGCTACTTCTCCTACAATGAGCAGTTCTTC,CASSPGYFSYNEQFF
.,16,TRBJ2-1,TRBV30,.,TGTGCCTGGGGGGCCCCCCAGCGACCCTCCTACAATGAGCAGTTCTTC,CAWGAPQRPSYNEQFF
.,14,TRBJ2-7,TRBV30,TRBD1,TGTGCCTGGAGAGACAGGGTAAGACCCTACGAGCAGTACTTC,CAWRDRVRPYEQYF
.,14,TRBJ1-2,TRBV5-6,.,TGTGCCAGCAGCTTGGCCCCAGGGAGCTATGGCTACACCTTC,CASSLAPGSYGYTF
few,17,TRBJ1-1,TRBV21-1,.,TGTGCCAGCAGCATGAGCGTCATAGGGCCTCCTAACACTGAAGCTTTCTTT,CASSMSVIGPPNTEAFF
.,13,TRBJ1-2,TRBV18,.,TGTGCCAGCTCACCAGGAGCCAACTATGGCTACACCTTC,CASSPGANYGYTF
.,15,TRBJ2-1,TRBV6-5,.,TGTGCCAGCAGGCCGGGACTGGGACTCTACAATGAGCAGTTCTTC,CASRPGLGLYNEQFF
.,12,TRBJ2-7,TRBV9,TRBD2,TGTGCCAGCAGCGGACTAGCGGGTGAGCAGTACTTC,CASSGLAGEQYF
.,16,TRBJ2-3,TRBV2,.,TGTGCCAGCAGTGAAGCGCAGGGGTTTAGCACAGATACGCAGTATTTT,CASSEAQGFSTDTQYF
.,15,TRBJ1-4,TRBV5-3,.,TGTGCCAGAAGCGAGAGAGGGACATCGTTTGAAAAACTGTTTTTT,CARSERGTSFEKLFF
.,12,TRBJ2-1,TRBV3-1/TRBV3-2,.,TGTGCCAGCAGCCAGATGACTTCAGGACAGTTCTTC,CASSQMTSGQFF
.,15,TRBJ1-2,TRBV3-1/TRBV3-2,TRBD1,TGTGCCAGCAGCCCTAGAGCGGACAGGATTTATGGCTACACCTTC,CASSPRADRIYGYTF
.,16,TRBJ2-3,TRBV28,TRBD2,TGTGCCAGCAGTGACCCCCGGGAGGGGTGGACAGATACGCAGTATTTT,CASSDPREGWTDTQYF
.,13,TRBJ2-1,TRBV7-2,.,TGTGCCAGCAGCTTCCTGATTTACAATGAGCAGTTCTTC,CASSFLIYNEQFF
.,15,TRBJ2-5,TRBV4-1,.,TGCGCCAGCAGCCAAGATGGGGCGGGTTCAGAGACCCAGTACTTC,CASSQDGAGSETQYF
.,12,TRBJ2-7,TRBV7-9,.,TGTGCCAGCAGCGCCCGGACCGGGTGGCAGTACTTC,CASSARTGWQYF
.,13,TRBJ2-7,TRBV27,.,TGTGCCAGCAGTGGAAGGGACTCCTACGAGCAGTACTTC,CASSGRDSYEQYF
once,14,TRBJ2-3,TRBV10-3,TRBD2,TGTGCCATTGCACTAGCGGGGGGAAAAGATACGCAGTATTTT,CAIALAGGKDTQYF
.,13,TRBJ1-4,TRBV7-2,.,TGTGCCAGCAGGGGGGGGCGGAATGAAAAACTGTTTTTT,CASRGGRNEKLFF
.,13,TRBJ1-6,TRBV9,.,TGTGCCACCTCTTCACAGGTTAATTCACCCCTCCACTTT,CATSSQVNSPLHF
.,15,TRBJ2-7,TRBV28,.,TGTGCCAGCAGTTTAGGGCGAGGGGGGGGCTACGAGCAGTACTTC,CASSLGRGGGYEQYF
.,15,TRBJ1-5,TRBV5-1,TRBD1,TGCGCCAGCAGCTTGGATGGACAGGGTACTCAGCCCCAGCATTTT,CASSLDGQGTQPQHF
.,15,TRBJ2-3,TRBV7-2,.,TGTGCCAGCAGCTTGTCAAGCGGGAGCACAGATACGCAGTATTTT,CASSLSSGSTDTQYF
once,15,TRBJ2-1,TRBV28,.,TGTGCCAGCAGTCTGATTCGGGGTGCGTACAATGAGCAGTTCTTC,CASSLIRGAYNEQFF
.,14,TRBJ2-3,TRBV15,.,TGTGCCACCGGCAGAGGGATACGCACAGATACGCAGTATTTT,CATGRGIRTDTQYF
once,11,TRBJ2-7,TRBV13,.,TGTGCCAGCAGCCGAGCCGGGGCACAGTACTTC,CASSRAGAQYF
once,14,TRBJ1-5,TRBV2,.,TGTGCCAGCAGGAAGGGAACAGGCAATCAGCCCCAGCATTTT,CASRKGTGNQPQHF
once,13,TRBJ2-2,TRBV6-5,.,TGTGCCAGCAGCCCCGCCCAGACCGGGGAGCTGTTTTTT,CASSPAQTGELFF
.,11,TRBJ1-1,TRBV29-1,.,TGCAGCTGGGGCGGGGACACTGAAGCTTTCTTT,CSWGGDTEAFF
.,13,TRBJ2-7,TRBV7-3,.,TGTGCCAGCAGCTTAACCCGGGACAACGAGCAGTACTTC,CASSLTRDNEQYF
.,14,TRBJ2-7,TRBV19,.,TGTGCCAGTAGTAACAGGGAGGGAGGGTACGAGCAGTACTTC,CASSNREGGYEQYF
.,16,TRBJ2-7,TRBV28,.,TGTGCCAGCAGTTCTCCCTTTGACAGGCCCACCTACGAGCAGTACTTC,CASSSPFDRPTYEQYF
.,13,TRBJ2-7,TRBV5-6,.,TGTGCCAGCAGCTGGCGAGGGTACTACGAGCAGTACTTC,CASSWRGYYEQYF
.,14,TRBJ2-2,TRBV6-5,.,TGTGCCAGCAGCCGCGTACAGTTCACCGGGGAGCTGTTTTTT,CASSRVQFTGELFF
.,16,TRBJ1-1,TRBV5-4,.,TGTGCCAGCAGCCAGGGGACTGCCTTCCAGAACACTGAAGCTTTCTTT,CASSQGTAFQNTEAFF
.,16,TRBJ2-1,TRBV7-8,.,TGTGCCAGCAGCTTAGCCCGACAGGGAGGCAACAATGAGCAGTTCTTC,CASSLARQGGNNEQFF
.,15,TRBJ2-7,TRBV27,TRBD2,TGTGCCAGCCGAACTAGCGGGAGGAACTCCTACGAGCAGTACTTC,CASRTSGRNSYEQYF
.,14,TRBJ2-7,TRBV29-1,TRBD1,TGCAGCGTGCGAACACAGGGGGCTTCTTACGAGCAGTACTTC,CSVRTQGASYEQYF